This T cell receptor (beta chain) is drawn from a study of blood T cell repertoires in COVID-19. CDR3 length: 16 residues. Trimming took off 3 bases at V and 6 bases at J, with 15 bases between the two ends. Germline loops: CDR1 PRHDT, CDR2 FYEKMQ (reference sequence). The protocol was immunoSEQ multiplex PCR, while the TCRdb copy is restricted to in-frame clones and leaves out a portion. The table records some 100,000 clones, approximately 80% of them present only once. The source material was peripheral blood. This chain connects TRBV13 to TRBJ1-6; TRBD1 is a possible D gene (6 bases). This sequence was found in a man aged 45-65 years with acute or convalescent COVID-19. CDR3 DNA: TGTGCCAGCAGCTTGAGGACAGCTATACTTAATTCACCCCTCCACTTT. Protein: CASSLRTAILNSPLHF.